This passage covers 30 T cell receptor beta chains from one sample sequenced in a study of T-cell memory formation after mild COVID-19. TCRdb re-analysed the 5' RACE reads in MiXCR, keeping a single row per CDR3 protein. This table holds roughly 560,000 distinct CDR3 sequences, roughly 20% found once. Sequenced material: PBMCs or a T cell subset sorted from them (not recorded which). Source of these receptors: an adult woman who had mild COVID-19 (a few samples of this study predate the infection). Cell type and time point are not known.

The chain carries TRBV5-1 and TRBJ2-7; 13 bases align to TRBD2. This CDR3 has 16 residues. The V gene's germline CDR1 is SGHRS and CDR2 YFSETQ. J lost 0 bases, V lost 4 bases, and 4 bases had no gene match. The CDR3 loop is CASSRTSGGFSYEQYF. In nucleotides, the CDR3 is TGCGCCAGCAGCAGGACTAGCGGGGGTTTCTCCTACGAGCAGTACTTC.

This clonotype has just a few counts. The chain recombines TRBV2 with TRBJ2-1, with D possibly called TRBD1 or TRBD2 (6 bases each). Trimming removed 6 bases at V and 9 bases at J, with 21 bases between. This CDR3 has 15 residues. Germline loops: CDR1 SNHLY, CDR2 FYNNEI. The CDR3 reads CASRPAGSGAGEQFF. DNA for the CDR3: TGTGCCAGCAGGCCGGCGGGGTCGGGGGCCGGTGAGCAGTTCTTC.

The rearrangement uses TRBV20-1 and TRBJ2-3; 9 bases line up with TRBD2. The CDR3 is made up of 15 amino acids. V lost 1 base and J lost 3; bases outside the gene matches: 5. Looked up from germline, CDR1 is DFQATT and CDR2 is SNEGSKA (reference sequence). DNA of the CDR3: TGCAGTGCTAGAGCGCGGGGGGGCGCGACAGATACGCAGTATTTT. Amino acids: CSARARGGATDTQYF.

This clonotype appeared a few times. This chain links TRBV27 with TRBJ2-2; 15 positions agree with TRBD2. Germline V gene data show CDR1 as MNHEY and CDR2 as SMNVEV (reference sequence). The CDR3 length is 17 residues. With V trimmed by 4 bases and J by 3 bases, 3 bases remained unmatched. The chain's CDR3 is CASSSGLAGGDTGELFF. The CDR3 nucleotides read TGTGCCAGCAGTTCGGGACTAGCGGGGGGTGACACCGGGGAGCTGTTTTTT.

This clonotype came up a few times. The CDR3 spells CASSHGTGGGEKLFF. CDR3 DNA sequence: TGTGCCAGCAGCCACGGGACAGGGGGCGGGGAAAAACTGTTTTTT. The rearrangement joins TRBV7-9 to TRBJ1-4; 12 bases match TRBD1. Germline values: CDR1 SEHNR, CDR2 FQNEAQ (reference sequence). The CDR3 length is 15 residues. V dropped 5 bases and J dropped 8; count of bases not matched to a gene: 6.

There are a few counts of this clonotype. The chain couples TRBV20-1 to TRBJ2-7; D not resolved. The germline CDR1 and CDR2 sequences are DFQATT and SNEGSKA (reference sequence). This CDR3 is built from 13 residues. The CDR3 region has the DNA TGCAGCCGAGAGTCCCCCCTTTCCTACGAGCAGTACTTC. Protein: CSRESPLSYEQYF.

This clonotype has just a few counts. The CDR3 DNA follows: TGTGCCACCAGCTCAGGACCCTCAGGCGGAGAGACCCAGTACTTC. Protein sequence: CATSSGPSGGETQYF. V usage is TRBV15 and J usage is TRBJ2-5, with D hard to call. V lost 5 bases to trimming and J lost 4 bases, with 17 bases between them. The CDR3 spans 15 residues. Germline assignment: CDR1 LNHNV and CDR2 YYDKDF (reference sequence).

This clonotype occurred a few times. The CDR3 region has the DNA TGTGCCAGCAGCACCGATACAAGGCCAGATACGCAGTATTTT. It translates to CASSTDTRPDTQYF. This chain connects TRBV5-4 to TRBJ2-3; no clear D. V lost 4 bases and J 4 bases, leaving 13 bases between the germline ends. This CDR3 has 14 amino acids. The germline gives CDR1 SGHNT, CDR2 YYREEE (reference sequence). Variable domain in full (rest from reference TRBV5-4 and TRBJ2-3): ETGVTQSPTHLIKTRGQQVTLRCSSQSGHNTVSWYQQALGQGPQFIFQYYREEENGRGNFPPRFSGLQFPNYSSELNVNALELDDSALYLCASSTDTRPDTQYFGPGTRLTVL.

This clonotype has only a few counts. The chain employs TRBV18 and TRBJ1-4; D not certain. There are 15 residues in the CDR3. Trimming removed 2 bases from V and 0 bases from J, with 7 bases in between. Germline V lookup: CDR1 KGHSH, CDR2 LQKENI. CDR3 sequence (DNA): TGTGCCAGCTCACCATCATGGACAACTAATGAAAAACTGTTTTTT. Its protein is CASSPSWTTNEKLFF.

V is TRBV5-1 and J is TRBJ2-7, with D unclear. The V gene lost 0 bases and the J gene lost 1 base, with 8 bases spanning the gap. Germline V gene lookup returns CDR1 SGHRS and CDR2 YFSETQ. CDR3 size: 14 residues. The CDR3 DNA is TGCGCCAGCAGCTTGGAGGCTATGTCCTACGAGCAGTACTTC. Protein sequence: CASSLEAMSYEQYF.

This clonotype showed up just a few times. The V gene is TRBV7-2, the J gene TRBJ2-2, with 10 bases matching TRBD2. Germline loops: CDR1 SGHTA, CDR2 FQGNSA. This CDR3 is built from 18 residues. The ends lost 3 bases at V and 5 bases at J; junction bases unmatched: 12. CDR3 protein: CASSLIKLAGYSTGELFF. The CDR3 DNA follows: TGTGCCAGCAGCTTGATAAAACTAGCGGGGTATTCGACCGGGGAGCTGTTTTTT.

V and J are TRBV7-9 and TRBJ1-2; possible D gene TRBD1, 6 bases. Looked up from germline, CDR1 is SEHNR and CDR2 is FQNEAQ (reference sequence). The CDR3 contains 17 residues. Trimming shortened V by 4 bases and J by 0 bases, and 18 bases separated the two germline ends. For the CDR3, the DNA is TGTGCCAGCAGCTCAAGGGGGGGATTCGGGTCTAACTATGGCTACACCTTC. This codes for CASSSRGGFGSNYGYTF.

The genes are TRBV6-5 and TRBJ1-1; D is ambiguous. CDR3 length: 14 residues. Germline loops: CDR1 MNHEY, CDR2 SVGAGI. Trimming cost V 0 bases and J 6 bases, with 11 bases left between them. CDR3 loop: CASSYSDRAAEAFF. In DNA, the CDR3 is TGTGCCAGCAGTTACTCGGATCGGGCCGCTGAAGCTTTCTTT.

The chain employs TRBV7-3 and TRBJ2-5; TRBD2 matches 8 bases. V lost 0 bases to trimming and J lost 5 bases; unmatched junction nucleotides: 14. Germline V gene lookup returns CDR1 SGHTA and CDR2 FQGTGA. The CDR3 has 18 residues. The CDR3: CASSLTGVVAGRRETQYF. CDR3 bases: TGTGCCAGCAGCTTAACGGGGGTAGTAGCGGGAAGAAGGGAGACCCAGTACTTC.

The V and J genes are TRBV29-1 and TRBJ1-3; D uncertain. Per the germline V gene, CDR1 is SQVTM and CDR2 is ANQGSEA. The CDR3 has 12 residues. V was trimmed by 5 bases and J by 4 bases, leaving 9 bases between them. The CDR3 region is CSVSAGGNTIYF. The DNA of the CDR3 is TGCAGCGTTTCAGCCGGCGGAAACACCATATATTTT.

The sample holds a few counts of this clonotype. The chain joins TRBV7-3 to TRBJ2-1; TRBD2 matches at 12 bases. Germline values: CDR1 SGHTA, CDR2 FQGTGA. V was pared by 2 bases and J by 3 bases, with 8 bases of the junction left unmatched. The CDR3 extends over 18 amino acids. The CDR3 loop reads CASSLSSTSGSSYNEQFF. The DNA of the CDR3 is TGTGCCAGCAGCTTATCCTCGACTAGCGGGAGTAGCTACAATGAGCAGTTCTTC.

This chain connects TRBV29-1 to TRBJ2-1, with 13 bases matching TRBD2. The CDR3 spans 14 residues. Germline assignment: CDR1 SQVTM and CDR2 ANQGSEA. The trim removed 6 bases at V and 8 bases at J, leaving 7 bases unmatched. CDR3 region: CSVGTSGAGYEQFF. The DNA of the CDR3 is TGCAGCGTCGGGACTAGCGGGGCCGGATATGAGCAGTTCTTC.

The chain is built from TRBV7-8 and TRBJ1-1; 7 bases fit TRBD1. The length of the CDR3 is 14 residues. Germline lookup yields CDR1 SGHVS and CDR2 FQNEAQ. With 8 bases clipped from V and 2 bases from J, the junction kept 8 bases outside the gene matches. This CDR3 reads CASYQGGPNTEAFF. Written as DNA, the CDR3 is TGTGCCAGCTACCAAGGGGGCCCTAACACTGAAGCTTTCTTT.

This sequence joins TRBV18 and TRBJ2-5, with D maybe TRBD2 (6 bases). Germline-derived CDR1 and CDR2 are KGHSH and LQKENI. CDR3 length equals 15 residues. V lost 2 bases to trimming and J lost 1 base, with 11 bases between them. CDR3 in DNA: TGTGCCAGCTCACCAGAGGCGGGGTTCCAAGAGACCCAGTACTTC. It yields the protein CASSPEAGFQETQYF.

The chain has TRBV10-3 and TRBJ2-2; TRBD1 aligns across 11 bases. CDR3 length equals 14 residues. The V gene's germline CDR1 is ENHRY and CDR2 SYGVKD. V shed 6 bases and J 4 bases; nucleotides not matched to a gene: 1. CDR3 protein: CAIRDRGLTGELFF. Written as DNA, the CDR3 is TGTGCCATCAGGGACAGGGGGCTCACCGGGGAGCTGTTTTTT.

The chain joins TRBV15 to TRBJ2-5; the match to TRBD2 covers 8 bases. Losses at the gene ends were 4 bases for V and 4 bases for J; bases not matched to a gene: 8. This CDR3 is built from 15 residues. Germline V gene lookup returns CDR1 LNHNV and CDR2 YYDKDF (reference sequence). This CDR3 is CATSIRRGGRETQYF. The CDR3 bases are TGTGCCACCAGCATCCGCCGGGGGGGGCGAGAGACCCAGTACTTC.

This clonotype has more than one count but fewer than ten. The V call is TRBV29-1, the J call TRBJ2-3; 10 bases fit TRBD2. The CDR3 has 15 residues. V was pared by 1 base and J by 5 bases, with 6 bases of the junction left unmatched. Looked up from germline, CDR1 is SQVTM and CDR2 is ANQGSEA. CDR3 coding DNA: TGCAGCGTTGAAGCTAGCGGGAGCTCGGGAGATACGCAGTATTTT. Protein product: CSVEASGSSGDTQYF.

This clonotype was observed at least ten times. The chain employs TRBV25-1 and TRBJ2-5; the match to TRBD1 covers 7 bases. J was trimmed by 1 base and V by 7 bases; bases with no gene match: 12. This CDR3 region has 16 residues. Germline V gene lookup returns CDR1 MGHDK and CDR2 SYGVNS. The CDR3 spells CASMDRGQTFQETQYF. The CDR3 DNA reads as TGTGCCAGCATGGATCGGGGACAGACCTTCCAAGAGACCCAGTACTTC.

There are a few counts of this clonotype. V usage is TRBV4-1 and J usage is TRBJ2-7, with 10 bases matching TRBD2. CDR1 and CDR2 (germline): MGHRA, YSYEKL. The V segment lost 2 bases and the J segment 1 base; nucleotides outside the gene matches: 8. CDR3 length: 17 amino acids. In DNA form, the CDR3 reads TGCGCCAGCAGCCAACGTATAGCGGGGGGCCTTTCCTACGAGCAGTACTTC. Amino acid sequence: CASSQRIAGGLSYEQYF.

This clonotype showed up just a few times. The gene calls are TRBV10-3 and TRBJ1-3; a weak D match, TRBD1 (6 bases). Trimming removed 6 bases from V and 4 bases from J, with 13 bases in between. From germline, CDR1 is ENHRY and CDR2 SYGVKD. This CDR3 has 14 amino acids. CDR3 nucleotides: TGTGCCATCAGCCCGGGAACAGGGGGAAACACCATATATTTT. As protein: CAISPGTGGNTIYF.

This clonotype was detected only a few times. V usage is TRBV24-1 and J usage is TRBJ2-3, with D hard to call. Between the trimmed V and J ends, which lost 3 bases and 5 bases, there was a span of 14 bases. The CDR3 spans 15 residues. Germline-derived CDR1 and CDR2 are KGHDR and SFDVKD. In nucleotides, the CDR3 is TGTGCCACCAGTGATATGGTAGACGCTGGAGATACGCAGTATTTT. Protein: CATSDMVDAGDTQYF.

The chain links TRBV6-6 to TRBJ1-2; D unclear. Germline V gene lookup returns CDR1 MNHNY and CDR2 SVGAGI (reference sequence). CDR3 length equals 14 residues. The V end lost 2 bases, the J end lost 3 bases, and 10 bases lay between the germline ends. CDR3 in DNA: TGTGCCAGCAGTTACCCCGTAGGAGACTATGGCTACACCTTC. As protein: CASSYPVGDYGYTF.

CDR3 loop: CSGGTENTEAFF. The DNA for the CDR3 is TGCAGCGGGGGGACAGAGAACACTGAAGCTTTCTTT. The chain recombines TRBV29-1 with TRBJ1-1, with 7 nucleotides matching TRBD1. The germline V gene has CDR1 SQVTM and CDR2 ANQGSEA. Trimming cost V 7 bases and J 1 base; bases outside gene matches: 3. This CDR3 region has 12 residues.

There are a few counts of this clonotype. The CDR3 sequence: CASRSLGGETDTQYF. The CDR3 nucleotides are TGTGCCAGCAGATCGCTAGGGGGCGAGACAGATACGCAGTATTTT. The J gene is TRBJ2-3, the V gene TRBV6-5, with 7 nucleotides matching TRBD1. With V trimmed by 6 bases and J by 3 bases, 9 bases remained unmatched. The CDR3 is 15 amino acids. Per the germline V gene, CDR1 is MNHEY and CDR2 is SVGAGI.

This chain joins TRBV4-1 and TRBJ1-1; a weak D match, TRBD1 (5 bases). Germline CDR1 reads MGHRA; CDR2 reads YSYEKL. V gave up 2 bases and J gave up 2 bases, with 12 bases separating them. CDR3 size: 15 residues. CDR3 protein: CASSQPTALNTEAFF. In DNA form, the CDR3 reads TGCGCCAGCAGCCAACCGACAGCTTTAAACACTGAAGCTTTCTTT.